This T cell receptor (beta chain) was retrieved from a study of cytomegalovirus exposure and HLA in healthy donors (dated 2017 in TCRdb). In the study overall: An earlier analysis of approximately 640 of the donors reported approximately 270 Gb of sequence data and 120 million or so unique TCR beta sequences from 150 million to 200 million T cells. About 280 gigabases of sequencing data and approximately 85 million unique TCR sequences were included in an early release covering over 600 HLA-typed donors. Roughly 5 DR-DQ haplotypes were handled as single units for association and clustering, since linkage in the cohort was strong. The number of typed donors differed by locus: roughly 629-640 for A, B, C, DRB1 and DQB1; approximately 530 for DQA1; over 600 for DPA1; and roughly 490 for DPB1. A later genetic analysis used genome-wide SNP genotypes for about three fifths of the 666 donors, treating that subset as a discovery cohort. Donor age, sex, ethnicity and CMV serostatus were compiled alongside the repertoire data. Among the roughly 390 genotyped donors, about 85% belonged to the genetic ancestry cluster associated with self-reported Caucasian donors. To study patterns of TCR occurrence, a later analysis re-analyzed previously published TCR beta repertoires from around 670 donors and added high-resolution HLA genotyping. The study used immunosequencing to profile the T cell repertoires of under 700 subjects and linked those repertoires to cytomegalovirus serostatus. The study was designed to test whether signatures of past pathogen exposure could be identified by cataloging public T cell receptors. In an earlier analysis of 500 to 650 of the donors, high-throughput TCR beta sequencing was used to judge whether each TCR beta V gene segment behaved as functional or pseudogenic. In the later analysis, no new phenotypic data were used to find candidate immune exposures; instead, reliance was placed on TCR beta sequences and their occurrence across donors. Every discovery cohort repertoire had been produced on one sequencing platform. Among 398 genotyped donors of the cohort, an average of around 240,000 unique TCR beta nucleotide sequences were sequenced per donor, around 20% of them non-productive. The study combined high-throughput TCR immunosequencing, statistical association of individual TCRs with disease status, and machine learning to predict cytomegalovirus infection status. HLA typing covered class I and class II loci at four-digit resolution. A separate validation cohort of some 130 different subjects was used in addition to the 666-subject first cohort.

What the study reported, not specific to this receptor: A further reported finding was that TCR beta sequences accurately predicted the HLA-A and HLA-B alleles for most subjects in the first cohort. Three of the identified cytomegalovirus-associated TCR beta chains were confirmed in vitro to be specific for cytomegalovirus antigens. A cluster of highly shared sequence variants was judged likely to be a technical artifact of the sequencing pipeline. The classifier was reported to diagnose cytomegalovirus status with high specificity and sensitivity in both the original and validation cohorts. When HLA alleles, especially DR and DQ, strongly co-occurred, attributing TCR associations to individual alleles was difficult. In a later analysis, some 18,000 TCR beta sequences were associated with specific HLA alleles at a false discovery rate of 0.05. Linkage disequilibrium might explain the correlated functional status among segregating V segments, but an unknown experimental factor could not be ruled out. The authors suggested that the approach could potentially be extended to other disease states and immunological phenotypes. A later analysis reported that several top co-occurrence clusters appeared linked to parvovirus B19, influenza, CMV and Epstein-Barr virus. In a later analysis, the rate of TCR association differed among HLA loci, with DRB1 alleles having the most associated TCRs and HLA-C alleles having the fewest. A later genetic analysis reported fewer N-insertions in productive TCRs among donors in an Asian-associated ancestry cluster than the roughly 700-donor mean. The presence/absence analyses assumed that sequencing depth was roughly uniform across donors, and that assumption may not be true. While some public TCRs were present in many individuals, most TCR sequences turned up only very rarely across donors. The earlier analysis of about 600 of the donors excluded seventeen rarely observed V segments, including chromosome 9 orphons, because counts were too low. Because HLA typing was unavailable for some donors at each locus, only the typed subset was used in association tests. Most CMV-associated TCR beta chains appeared to be HLA-restricted in a later analysis, and the HLA associations seemed to be driven largely by CMV exposure. An earlier analysis of approximately 540 of the donors showed that most TCR beta V segments appeared in productive rearrangements either about 87% or about 30% of the time, which broadly matched IMGT annotations. In a later genetic analysis, a missense DCLRE1C variant was associated with V-gene and J-gene trimming of TCR beta chains, and the association was replicated in an independent cohort. Compared with equally common non-associated chains, HLA-associated TCR beta chains in a later analysis were more clonally expanded and had lower generation probabilities. Immune exposure information for the cohort was limited to CMV serostatus. A total of 150 to 200 TCR beta chains were listed by the study as associated with cytomegalovirus. In this cohort, only TCR beta chains were sequenced, and detectable features were limited by the absence of alpha or paired-chain data. Because the 87-base-pair reads could not distinguish some IMGT-functional V segments, including TRBV6-2 and TRBV6-3, those segments were excluded.

The cohort consisted of hundreds of healthy bone marrow donors. Cohort members were all nominally healthy when sampled, although unrecorded immune exposures were likely present. The donor tested CMV seropositive, placing the donor among the roughly 270 seropositive members of the cohort. Each donor provided a peripheral blood sample, and peripheral blood mononuclear cells were used for TCR beta sequencing. The Qiagen DNeasy Blood Extraction Kit was used to extract genomic DNA from the blood cell samples. The library was produced with the immunoSEQ multiplex PCR assay. For the multiplex PCR, a mixture combining 60 forward primers for TCR Vbeta segments and 13 reverse primers for TCR Jbeta segments was used. The CDR3 region of rearranged TCR beta genes was amplified from genomic DNA by a multiplex PCR assay. The amplified TCR beta libraries were sequenced on the Illumina HiSeq System as 87-base-pair reads. The authors processed their data as follows. In a later analysis, about 80 million unique TCR beta chains were counted across the 690 or so repertoires, and approximately 11 million of these chains were shared by at least two donors. Raw reads were error-corrected and collapsed into unique sequences with a nearest-neighbor algorithm that merged closely related sequences to remove PCR and sequencing errors. CDR3 sequences were aligned to IMGT reference sequences to assign V, D and J gene segments. Each retained sequence needed at least a six-nucleotide match to both a V gene segment and a J gene segment. A rearrangement counted as productive if the CDR3 had no stop codons and remained in frame with V and J, and every other rearrangement counted as non-productive. Following IMGT convention, CDR3 was defined as the stretch from the second conserved V-encoded cysteine up to the conserved J-encoded phenylalanine. In an earlier analysis of some 550 of the donors, sequences lacking an unambiguous match to a single V gene segment were excluded. In an earlier analysis of a few hundred of the donors, a V segment was called functional when productive rearrangements were above 56.7%, and segregating when the standard deviation between donors exceeded 5%. A statistical classification framework was built for diagnosing cytomegalovirus status from the catalog of TCR beta chain sequences. In a later analysis, V and J genes were assigned by comparing TCR nucleotide sequences against IMGT/GENE-DB human TR gene sequences. Using the TCRdist pipeline, a later analysis assigned CDR3 sequences along with most-parsimonious VDJ recombination scenarios. In a later analysis, each TCR beta chain was defined by its CDR3 amino acid sequence together with its V-gene family, and reads lacking a unique V-gene family were excluded. A later analysis removed 550 to 650 highly shared, low-generation-probability nucleotide sequences to deal with suspected cross-contamination and a sequencing artifact. For each public chain, a later analysis derived a clonal expansion index from normalized ranks of inferred template counts within each repertoire. A later analysis computed generation probabilities with a VDJ recombination model fitted to out-of-frame rearrangements, and checked the results against IGoR. A later analysis scored TCR-TCR, TCR-HLA and TCR-CMV co-occurrence with hypergeometric tests, applying a repertoire-size bias correction to TCR pairs. To estimate false discovery rates, a later analysis permuted the HLA or CMV assignments 20 times. A later analysis grouped co-occurring TCRs with DBSCAN, adding TCRdist sequence similarity when clustering within HLA-allele-positive subsets. Repertoires with fewer than 30,000 or more than 120,000 public chains were left out of co-occurrence clustering, as were about 5 repertoires with anomalous nucleotide sharing. TCRdb stores this immuneACCESS table with in-frame sequences only. Part of the clones is absent; in the studies checked, under half of the shortfall reflects unresolved V genes, and no reason is known for the rest. That table is the source of V, J and clone size, and D and trimming were worked out from the DNA. Present in this sample are tens of thousands of clones, roughly 81% of which were seen just once. Under 3.5% of the sample is held by the ten biggest clonotypes.

Worth noting for this clone: Its specific antigen is unknown. Per-base quality was not reported, and no clone a single base away is much larger than it.

Via the germline V gene, CDR1 is ENHRY and CDR2 SYGVKD. Germline trimming: 6 bases from V, 6 bases from J; junction bases outside gene matches: 4. From the cysteine through the phenylalanine, the CDR3 covers 13 amino acids. Only CDR3 DNA is held: 39 bases, read in frame from base 1. The receptor was derived from a woman aged 40 to 50 in good health and CMV-seropositive. This sequence uses TRBV10-3 and TRBJ1-2, and TRBD1 matches 10 of the central bases. The material sequenced was PBMCs. For the CDR3, the sequence is CAIRPGTGDGYTF. The nucleotide sequence reads TGTGCCATCAGGCCCGGGACAGGGGATGGCTACACCTTC.